The clone carrying this T cell receptor beta chain has at least ten counts. The record originates from a study of OX40 agonist ivuxolimab in advanced cancers. Some clones are missing from TCRdb's copy, which holds only in-frame ones; the method was immunoSEQ multiplex PCR. The sample carries around 69,000 clones, around 83% recorded once. V was clipped by 8 bases and J by 0 bases, with 17 bases between them. Germline V gives CDR1 MNHEY, CDR2 SMNVEV (reference sequence). CDR3 length: 17 amino acids. The chain couples TRBV27 to TRBJ2-6; D not resolved. Sample: CD4+ or CD8+ T cells sorted from blood, taken in a trial of the OX40 agonist ivuxolimab. The receptor comes from an adult with an advanced solid tumor such as melanoma, head and neck, liver or kidney cancer. The DNA for the CDR3 is TGTGCCAGCCGCGCCATATTAAGCACCTCTGGGGCCAACGTCCTGACTTTC. Translating gives CASRAILSTSGANVLTF.